The T cell receptor beta chain under discussion was sequenced for a study of response to subunit inactivated influenza vaccine. TCRdb analysed the RT-PCR reads with MiXCR anew, one entry per CDR3 protein. The sample contains approximately 700,000 distinct CDR3 sequences, approximately 14% of which appear only once. Trimming took 5 bases from V and 2 from J, leaving 14 bases between them. There are 14 residues in the CDR3. Germline V gene data show CDR1 as DFQATT and CDR2 as SNEGSKA (reference sequence). This specimen consisted of PBMCs from blood, obtained about 14 days before vaccination. This sequence originates from a man in his fifties who received an inactivated influenza vaccine. The chain links TRBV20-1 to TRBJ2-3; D uncertain. CDR3 in amino acids: CSASQTINTDTQYF. DNA of the CDR3: TGCAGTGCTTCTCAAACTATAAACACAGATACGCAGTATTTT.